The 8 T cell receptor beta chains below come from one sample, sequenced in a study of naive and memory T cell subsets. No antigen has been assigned to these receptors. The study, taken as a whole, reports: A few larger clonotypes appeared in naive repertoires, especially CD8, possibly memory cells re-expressing CD45RA.

Both TRBC1 and TRBC2 were covered by a beta constant-region primer of two equimolar oligonucleotides. The ligated cDNA underwent four PCR rounds using SP2 and nested alpha and beta constant-region primers. MiXCR, applied by TCRdb to the UMI-ligation and nested PCR reads, yields one record per CDR3 protein. The table has 150,000 or so distinct CDR3 sequences, 20% to 25% seen once. Material for sequencing was naive CD4+ T cells from blood. These receptors originate from a human donor in good health.

Ten or more counts support this clonotype. The gene calls are TRBV9 and TRBJ2-7, with 8 bases matching TRBD1. The CDR3 contains 13 residues. After removal of 5 bases from V and 4 bases from J, the junction contained 5 bases not matched to a gene. Germline CDR1 is SGDLS and CDR2 is YYNGEE. The CDR3: CASSSRDRYEQYF. In DNA, the CDR3 is TGTGCCAGCAGTAGCCGGGACAGGTACGAGCAGTACTTC.

The chain employs TRBV3-1 and TRBJ1-4; D gene uncertain. V shed 3 bases and J shed 3 bases, with 14 bases lying between them. This CDR3 comprises 16 residues. The germline CDR1 and CDR2 sequences are LGHDT and YNNKEL (reference sequence). The CDR3 sequence: CASSHFGDWANEKLFF. The CDR3 region has the DNA TGTGCCAGCAGCCATTTTGGGGATTGGGCTAATGAAAAACTGTTTTTT.

This clonotype was observed a few times. CDR3 amino acids: CASSVWVQQSGSDNTEAFF. The CDR3 bases are TGTGCCAGCAGCGTATGGGTCCAGCAGAGCGGCAGCGATAACACTGAAGCTTTCTTT. The V call is TRBV9, the J call TRBJ1-1; D not resolved. CDR3 length equals 19 residues. Germline V gives CDR1 SGDLS, CDR2 YYNGEE. Trimming took off 1 base at V and 2 bases at J, with 24 bases between the two ends. The full variable domain, with the rest looked up from reference TRBV9 and TRBJ1-1, is DSGVTQTPKHLITATGQRVTLRCSPRSGDLSVYWYQQSLDQGLQFLIQYYNGEERAKGNILERFSAQQFPDLHSELNLSSLELGDSALYFCASSVWVQQSGSDNTEAFFGQGTRLTVV.

The J gene is TRBJ2-7, the V gene TRBV20-1; TRBD1 might be the D (5 bases). Trimming left V 2 bases short and J 5 bases short, with 13 bases between. The germline V gene encodes CDR1 DFQATT and CDR2 SNEGSKA (reference sequence). This CDR3 has 13 amino acids. CDR3 DNA: TGCAGTGCTAGACCTTTTCAGGGTAACGAGCAGTACTTC. This gives the protein CSARPFQGNEQYF.

This chain links TRBV20-1 with TRBJ2-7; 7 bases agree with TRBD2. This CDR3 has 18 residues. The J segment lost 3 bases and the V segment lost 3 bases, leaving 20 bases of the junction unmatched. CDR1 DFQATT and CDR2 SNEGSKA come from the germline V gene (reference sequence). The CDR3 spells CSASEGLAGVWSIYEQYF. CDR3 in DNA: TGCAGTGCTAGCGAGGGACTGGCGGGAGTATGGAGTATCTACGAGCAGTACTTC.

This clonotype was picked up a small number of times. The J gene is TRBJ2-7, the V gene TRBV29-1, with a possible D match to TRBD1 (5 bases). CDR1 and CDR2 (germline): SQVTM, ANQGSEA. Trimming cost V 5 bases and J 1 base, with 12 bases left between them. This CDR3 region has 13 residues. The CDR3 here is CSVLGLYSYEQYF. For the CDR3, the DNA is TGCAGCGTTTTGGGGCTATATTCCTACGAGCAGTACTTC.

The genes are TRBV3-1 and TRBJ1-1; D is undetermined. The V end lost 1 base, the J end lost 0 bases, and 9 bases lay between the germline ends. This CDR3 has 15 residues. Germline CDR1 is LGHDT and CDR2 is YNNKEL (reference sequence). The DNA of the CDR3 is TGTGCCAGCAGCCAAGGCGCAGTCATGAACACTGAAGCTTTCTTT. Amino acid sequence: CASSQGAVMNTEAFF.

This clonotype has just a few counts. This chain uses TRBV6-1 with TRBJ1-5, with 8 bases aligning to TRBD1. Germline V gives CDR1 MNHNS, CDR2 SASEGT. The CDR3 has 15 residues. V lost 3 bases and J lost 2; bases outside the gene matches: 3. CDR3 nucleotide sequence: TGTGCCAGCAGTGAGGACAGGGCAGGCAATCAGCCCCAGCATTTT. This codes for CASSEDRAGNQPQHF.